The 18 T cell receptor beta chains below all came from one sample that was sequenced in a study of glioma-infiltrating T cells. The iRepertoire nested amplicon-rescue multiplex PCR amplified TCR alpha and beta CDR3s from RNA. Using its own MiXCR run on the multiplex PCR reads, TCRdb lists one record per CDR3 protein. The data contain 12,000 or so distinct CDR3 sequences, 26% of them singletons. The source material was glioma tissue, nonneoplastic brain tissue, or PBMCs (not recorded which). The receptor set was obtained from a human donor with low-grade glioma or glioblastoma, undergoing nonglioma brain surgery, or in good health (not recorded which).

The CDR3 is CASSGTGGNQPQHF. CDR3 in DNA: TGTGCCAGCAGTGGCACTGGGGGGAATCAGCCCCAGCATTTT. The chain is built from TRBV12-3 or TRBV12-4 and TRBJ1-5; maybe TRBD1 (5 bases). The ends were cut back, 5 bases at V and 4 bases at J, with 12 bases in the middle. The CDR3 has 14 residues.

The chain is built from TRBV2 and TRBJ2-1; D is tentatively TRBD1 or TRBD2 (5 bases each). The CDR3 spans 15 residues. V shed 4 bases and J shed 8 bases, with 18 bases lying between them. Germline V lookup: CDR1 SNHLY, CDR2 FYNNEI. CDR3: CASSGALGREHEQFF. CDR3 coding DNA: TGTGCCAGCAGTGGAGCCCTAGGCAGGGAGCATGAGCAGTTCTTC.

The V and J genes are TRBV24-1 and TRBJ2-7; a possible D gene is TRBD1 (6 bases). CDR1 is KGHDR and CDR2 is SFDVKD in the germline V gene. V was trimmed by 2 bases and J by 5 bases, leaving 18 bases between them. The CDR3 totals 16 residues. The CDR3 here is CATSDSHRVPLDEQYF. CDR3 DNA sequence: TGTGCCACCAGTGATTCCCACAGGGTACCCCTTGACGAGCAGTACTTC.

In regard to this clonotype: One end of the junction does not line up with germline, which may come from a read error. The CDR3 region is CAASDFFLAGGDNEQSF. CDR3 DNA: TGTGCCGCCAGTGATTTCTTCCTAGCGGGAGGTGACAATGAGCAGTCCTTC. The chain joins TRBV24-1 to TRBJ2-1, with 11 nucleotides matching TRBD2. The germline V gene encodes CDR1 KGHDR and CDR2 SFDVKD. The CDR3 is made up of 17 amino acids.

Remarks on this clonotype: The junction differs from germline at one of its ends, possibly a read error. The V gene is TRBV28, the J gene TRBJ2-1; TRBD2 is a possible D gene (6 bases). Germline values: CDR1 MDHEN, CDR2 SYDVKM. This CDR3 is built from 11 residues. CDR3 sequence (DNA): TGTGCCAGCAGTTCCCGACTAGGCGGTGACTTC. Translated: CASSSRLGGDF. Full variable domain (rest looked up from reference TRBV28 and TRBJ2-1): DVKVTQSSRYLVKRTGEKVFLECVQDMDHENMFWYRQDPGLGLRLIYFSYDVKMKEKGDIPEGYSVSREKKERFSLILESASTNQTSMYLCASSSRLGGDFGPGTRLTVL.

With respect to this clonotype: This sequence may be a read error, since a much larger clone differs from it by one base. The chain couples TRBV20-1 to TRBJ2-1; D may be TRBD2 (6 bases). CDR1 DFQATT and CDR2 SNEGSKA come from the germline V gene (reference sequence). Trimming pared 6 bases from V and 4 bases from J, leaving 22 bases between. The CDR3 consists of 16 residues. The CDR3 loop reads CSAPPRGAEEYNEQFF. In DNA form, the CDR3 reads TGCAGTGCCCCCCCGCGCGGGGCAGAGGAATACAATGAGCAGTTCTTC.

Regarding this clonotype: The CDR3 ends on some other residue instead of the conserved phenylalanine or tryptophan, so this is likely a read error. The chain combines TRBV2 with TRBJ2-3, with 13 bases that match TRBD2. This CDR3 comprises 18 residues. Germline lookup yields CDR1 SNHLY and CDR2 FYNNEI. J lost 2 bases, V lost 4 bases, and 9 bases had no gene match. In nucleotides, the CDR3 is TGTGCCAGCAGTGTAATTCAGGGACTAGCGGGAAACACAGATACGCAGTATTAT. It translates to CASSVIQGLAGNTDTQYY.

This clonotype has a single count. This may stem from a read error, because a much larger clone lies one nucleotide away. This chain connects TRBV3-1 to TRBJ1-5; TRBD1 might be the D (6 bases). The CDR3 consists of 20 residues. In germline, CDR1 is LGHDT, CDR2 YNNKEL (reference sequence). CDR3 protein: CASRQEGMGHSIWLGQPQHF. CDR3 bases: TGTGCCAGCAGACAAGAGGGAATGGGACACTCGATATGGTTGGGTCAGCCCCAGCATTTT.

Comment on this clonotype: One base away lies a much larger clone, so this may be a sequencing read error. The V and J genes are TRBV20-1 and TRBJ2-1; 9 bases line up with TRBD2. Germline loops: CDR1 DFQATT, CDR2 SNEGSKA (reference sequence). The CDR3 is 13 residues long. The CDR3 nucleotides are TGCAGTGCAGAGGCACTAGCGGGCAATGAGAAGTTCTTC. This gives the protein CSAEALAGNEKFF.

On this clonotype itself: This clone may be a read error of a much larger clone one base away. The V gene is TRBV6-1, the J gene TRBJ2-5; 12 nucleotides line up with TRBD2. Germline CDR1 is MNHNS and CDR2 is SASEGT. This CDR3 is built from 16 residues. CDR3 DNA sequence: TGTGCCAGCAGCTCAGGACTAGCGGGATTAGGGGAGACCGAGTACTTC. Translating gives CASSSGLAGLGETEYF.

This clonotype was seen a handful of times. V usage is TRBV11-3 and J usage is TRBJ2-1; 15 bases are a match to TRBD2. The CDR3 totals 16 residues. CDR1 and CDR2 from the germline V gene are SGHNT and YENEEA. The V gene end was trimmed by 5 bases and the J gene end by 4 bases; junction bases not matched to a gene: 3. The CDR3 DNA is TGTGCCAGCAGCACCGGGACTAGCGGGAGGTACAATGAGCAGTTCTTC. Amino acids: CASSTGTSGRYNEQFF.

This clonotype was counted ten times or more. The chain recombines TRBV11-1 with TRBJ2-7; 8 bases align to TRBD1. V was pared by 0 bases and J by 6 bases, with 4 bases of the junction left unmatched. The CDR3 has 14 amino acids. The germline gives CDR1 SGHAT, CDR2 FQDESV (reference sequence). DNA for the CDR3: TGTGCCAGCAGCTTAGCAGGACAGGGATCCGAGCAGTACTTC. This sequence encodes CASSLAGQGSEQYF. The full variable domain, completed using reference TRBV11-1 and TRBJ2-7, is EAEVAQSPRYKITEKSQAVAFWCDPISGHATLYWYRQILGQGPELLVQFQDESVVDDSQLPKDRFSAERLKGVDSTLKIQPAELGDSAMYLCASSLAGQGSEQYFGPGTRLTVT.

Regarding this clonotype: One end of the junction is discordant with germline, which a read error may explain. J is TRBJ1-5 and V is TRBV3-1; D is perhaps TRBD1 (5 bases). This CDR3 comprises 13 residues. The V gene's germline CDR1 is LGHDT and CDR2 YNNKEL (reference sequence). CDR3 sequence: CASRQDRLWPQHF. The CDR3 DNA is TGTGCCAGCAGACAAGACAGACTCTGGCCCCAGCATTTT.

Ten or more counts support this clonotype. This chain links TRBV27 with TRBJ2-1; no firm D call. V shed 4 bases and J shed 0 bases, with 7 bases lying between them. The CDR3 has 14 residues. CDR1 is MNHEY and CDR2 is SMNVEV in the germline V gene (reference sequence). CDR3 in DNA: TGTGCCAGCAGTTCCGACTTCTCCTACAATGAGCAGTTCTTC. It yields the protein CASSSDFSYNEQFF.

This clonotype was detected ten times or more. The V and J genes are TRBV7-9 and TRBJ1-1, with 7 nucleotides matching TRBD1. V dropped 5 bases and J dropped 6; count of bases not matched to a gene: 6. The CDR3 extends over 13 amino acids. CDR1 is SEHNR, CDR2 FQNEAQ, per germline (reference sequence). As DNA, the CDR3 is TGTGCCAGCAGCCGACCGAGGGGGCCTGAAGCTTTCTTT. This encodes CASSRPRGPEAFF.

By frequency in the sample, this clonotype is medium-sized. The chain carries TRBV20-1 and TRBJ2-7, with D maybe TRBD1 (6 bases). The CDR3 has 14 amino acids. Trimming left V 6 bases short and J 4 bases short, with 19 bases between. Looked up from germline, CDR1 is DFQATT and CDR2 is SNEGSKA (reference sequence). As DNA, the CDR3 is TGCAGTGCGAGGGAGCGGCAGGGGTCGTACGAGCAGTACTTC. Protein product: CSARERQGSYEQYF.

The sample holds one count of this clonotype. The junction shows a germline mismatch at one end, possibly a read error. The chain links TRBV7-9 to TRBJ1-1; D is ambiguous. Germline CDR1 is SEHNR and CDR2 is FQNEAQ (reference sequence). CDR3 length: 15 amino acids. As DNA, the CDR3 is TGTGCCAGCAGCTTTTTATCGGTCGGCAACACTGAAGCTTTATTT. Its protein is CASSFLSVGNTEALF.

This clonotype rates as medium-sized. The rearrangement links TRBV15 to TRBJ2-7; 8 nucleotides align to TRBD1. With 0 bases clipped from V and 6 bases from J, the junction kept 4 bases outside the gene matches. This CDR3 is 14 amino acids long. CDR1 and CDR2 (germline): LNHNV, YYDKDF (reference sequence). Here the CDR3 reads CATSRDGTGSEQYF. DNA for the CDR3: TGTGCCACCAGCAGAGATGGGACAGGCTCCGAGCAGTACTTC.